This T cell receptor (beta chain) was captured in a study of T cell repertoires in cytomegalovirus infection. Across the study: Indicated by public TCR beta signatures were CMV infection and matching HLA type.

This clonotype was counted at least ten times. The antigen is not known. TCRdb reanalysed the reads using MiXCR and keeps one entry per CDR3 protein. Of about 260,000 distinct CDR3 sequences detected, about an eighth appear once; the ten largest clones hold around 8.8%. The CDR3 has 21 amino acids. Trimming removed 5 bases from V and 2 bases from J; junction bases left unmatched: 23. Looked up from germline, CDR1 is DFQATT and CDR2 is SNEGSKA (reference sequence). Study results and caveats: Carriage of CMV together with the relevant HLA was identifiable through cumulative public TCR beta family frequency. HLA-C-restricted CMV clonotypes gave the most frequent clonotype in two of eight donors.

The chain is built from TRBV20-1 and TRBJ2-7; 14 nucleotides match TRBD2. The receptor was isolated from a human donor in good health (CMV status not recorded). Some clones in this sample may be carry-over from other donors' samples. Sequencing was done on a sample of PBMCs. The CDR3 region is CSARRPGQVTSGGAWTYEQYF. Here the CDR3 DNA reads TGCAGTGCTCGCCGACCGGGACAGGTGACTAGCGGGGGGGCCTGGACCTACGAGCAGTACTTC.